These 11 T cell receptor beta chains were all obtained from the same sample, sequenced in a study of breast tumors, draining lymph nodes, adjacent tissues. Samples came from axillary lymph nodes draining the breast cancer. From the multiplex PCR reads, TCRdb called clonotypes with MiXCR, one entry per CDR3 protein. The sample has some 150,000 distinct CDR3 sequences, 33% seen once; the top ten hold more than 3.5%. The sequencing sample was made of axillary lymph node tissue. These receptors all stem from a female donor with breast cancer. Some clones in this sample may be carry-over from other donors' samples.

The chain uses TRBV5-4 and TRBJ2-7; 7 nucleotides align to TRBD2. V lost 1 base and J lost 3; bases outside the gene matches: 10. Germline values: CDR1 SGHNT, CDR2 YYREEE (reference sequence). The length of the CDR3 is 16 residues. CDR3 sequence: CASSLTSARANYEQYF. CDR3 DNA: TGTGCCAGCAGCTTGACTAGCGCGAGGGCCAACTACGAGCAGTACTTC.

About this clonotype itself: The conserved closing phenylalanine or tryptophan is absent in this CDR3, likely reflecting a read error. DNA for the CDR3: TGCAGTGCTAGAATTCCGGGACTAGCTTCGGGCGAGCAGTACCTC. Encoded protein: CSARIPGLASGEQYL. V is TRBV20-1 and J is TRBJ2-7; 9 positions agree with TRBD2. Germline V CDR1 and CDR2: DFQATT, SNEGSKA (reference sequence). J gave up 6 bases and V 2 bases, and 11 bases lay outside the gene matches. This CDR3 has 15 amino acids.

With regard to this clonotype: Its ends do not fully match the called genes, so a read error is possible. The rearrangement uses TRBV5-5 and TRBJ2-5, with a possible D match to TRBD1 (5 bases). Germline V gene lookup returns CDR1 SGHKS and CDR2 YYEKEE (reference sequence). CDR3 length equals 13 residues. CDR3 loop: CASNLDKPPAQYF. DNA of the CDR3: TGCGCCAGCAACCTGGACAAGCCCCCGGCCCAGTACTTC.

The chain carries TRBV9 and TRBJ1-2; 7 bases agree with TRBD1. Germline CDR1 and CDR2: SGDLS and YYNGEE. CDR3 length: 15 residues. J was trimmed by 7 bases and V by 4 bases; bases with no gene match: 13. The CDR3 is CASSRHRGRSGGYTF. Written as DNA, the CDR3 is TGTGCCAGCAGCCGGCACAGGGGTCGCTCAGGTGGCTACACCTTC.

The table lists this clonotype with many counts. This rearrangement joins TRBV3-1 to TRBJ1-3, with D uncertain. V was shortened by 1 base and J by 2 bases, with 18 bases between the two germline ends. The CDR3 spans 18 residues. CDR1 and CDR2 from the germline V gene are LGHDT and YNNKEL (reference sequence). The chain's CDR3 is CASSQGNRGVVTGNTIYF. In DNA, the CDR3 is TGTGCCAGCAGCCAAGGGAATCGTGGAGTGGTGACTGGAAACACCATATATTTT.

V usage is TRBV6-5 and J usage is TRBJ1-3; 7 nucleotides match TRBD1. V was clipped by 6 bases and J by 0 bases; unmatched bases: 5. Germline loops: CDR1 MNHEY, CDR2 SVGAGI. The CDR3 contains 15 residues. This chain's CDR3 is CASRADRSSGNTIYF. In DNA, the CDR3 is TGTGCCAGCAGGGCGGACAGGTCCTCTGGAAACACCATATATTTT.

This clonotype was observed many times. The CDR3 DNA reads as TGTGCCAGTAGTACACGGGGTCAGCCGGGACTAGCGGGGGGGCCGAAAAATGAGCAGTTCTTC. It encodes CASSTRGQPGLAGGPKNEQFF. The chain couples TRBV19 to TRBJ2-1; 16 bases are shared with TRBD2. Germline V gives CDR1 LNHDA, CDR2 SQIVND (reference sequence). CDR3 length: 21 residues. V shed 4 bases and J 7 bases; nucleotides not matched to a gene: 19.

This clonotype was seen many times. The chain recombines TRBV5-1 with TRBJ1-6; D is perhaps TRBD1 (5 bases). This CDR3 is 16 amino acids long. V shed 3 bases and J shed 9 bases, with 19 bases lying between them. Looked up from germline, CDR1 is SGHRS and CDR2 is YFSETQ. The CDR3 coding sequence is TGCGCCAGCAGCTCGGGGACCAACCGACAGACTTCACCCCTCCACTTT. This codes for CASSSGTNRQTSPLHF.

This clonotype has at least ten counts. The chain joins TRBV12-3 or TRBV12-4 to TRBJ1-2; maybe TRBD1 (5 bases). V dropped 7 bases and J dropped 8 bases, with 17 bases sitting between them. The CDR3 is made up of 13 amino acids. The DNA of the CDR3 is TGTGCCAGCACCCTCAATGGCCGGGGCGGCTACACCTTC. Amino acids: CASTLNGRGGYTF.

This clonotype has a handful of counts. The V gene is TRBV6-2 or TRBV6-3, the J gene TRBJ1-2, with TRBD1 as a possible D gene (5 bases). Trimming cost V 5 bases and J 3 bases, with 16 bases left between them. The V gene's germline CDR1 is MNHEY and CDR2 SVGEGT. This CDR3 is built from 15 residues. CDR3 residues: CASSHPGTVDYGYTF. The CDR3 bases are TGTGCCAGCAGTCACCCAGGGACGGTCGACTATGGCTACACCTTC.

This clonotype was recorded at least ten times. This chain joins TRBV20-1 and TRBJ1-6, with a weak D call TRBD1 (5 bases). Germline V gene data show CDR1 as DFQATT and CDR2 as SNEGSKA (reference sequence). The V gene lost 7 bases and the J gene lost 7 bases, with 14 bases spanning the gap. This CDR3 comprises 13 residues. This CDR3 is CSVSGLRNSPLHF. The CDR3 coding sequence is TGCAGTGTCTCGGGGCTTAGGAATTCACCCCTCCACTTT.